This section outlines one T cell receptor (beta chain) sequence together with its context. Its antigen is undetermined. The data were taken from a study of a mutant IDH1 vaccine in newly diagnosed glioma. The V gene lost 3 bases and the J gene lost 4 bases, with 12 bases spanning the gap. CDR1 and CDR2 (germline): SQVTM, ANQGSEA. The CDR3 is 13 amino acids. The repertoire was sequenced with immunoSEQ multiplex PCR; TCRdb's copy has only in-frame clones and lacks some. The sample records nearly 50,000 clones, less than 85% being singletons. Time point indicated: week 47, end of study. The vaccine gave 300 ug of a 20-mer mutant IDH1 peptide subcutaneously per dose.

The material was PBMCs, obtained from a glioma patient whose treatment included an IDH1 peptide vaccine. The sequence derives from a woman in her twenties or thirties with glioma. Some clones in this sample may be carry-over from other donors' samples. The chain couples TRBV29-1 to TRBJ1-2; D gene unclear. This CDR3 is CSVETDIGYGYTF. The CDR3 nucleotides read TGCAGCGTTGAGACGGATATCGGCTATGGCTACACCTTC.